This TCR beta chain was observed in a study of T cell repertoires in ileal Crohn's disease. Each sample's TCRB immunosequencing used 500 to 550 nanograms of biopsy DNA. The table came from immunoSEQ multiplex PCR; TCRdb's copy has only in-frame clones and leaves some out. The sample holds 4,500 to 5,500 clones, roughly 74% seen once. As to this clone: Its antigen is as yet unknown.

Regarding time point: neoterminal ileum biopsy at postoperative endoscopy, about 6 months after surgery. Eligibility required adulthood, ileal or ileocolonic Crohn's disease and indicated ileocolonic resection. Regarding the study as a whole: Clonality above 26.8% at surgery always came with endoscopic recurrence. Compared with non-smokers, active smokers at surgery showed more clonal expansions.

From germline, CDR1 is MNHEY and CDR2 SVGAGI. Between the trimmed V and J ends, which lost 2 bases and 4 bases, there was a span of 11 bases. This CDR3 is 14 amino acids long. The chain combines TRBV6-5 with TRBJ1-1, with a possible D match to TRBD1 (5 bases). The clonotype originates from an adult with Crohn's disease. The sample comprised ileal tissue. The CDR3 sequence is CASSYTGGATEAFF. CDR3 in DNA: TGTGCCAGCAGTTACACGGGTGGGGCCACTGAAGCTTTCTTT.